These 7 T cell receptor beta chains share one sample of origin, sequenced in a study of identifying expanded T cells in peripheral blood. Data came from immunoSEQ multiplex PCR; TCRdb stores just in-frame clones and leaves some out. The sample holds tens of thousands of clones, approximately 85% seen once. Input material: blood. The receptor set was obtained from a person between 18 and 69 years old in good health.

Here the CDR3 DNA reads TGTGCCTGGAGTGAGGGGGCGGCTAATTCACCCCTCCACTTT. Its translation is CAWSEGAANSPLHF. This rearrangement joins TRBV30 to TRBJ1-6; the match to TRBD1 covers 7 bases. The CDR3 is 14 residues long. Germline lookup yields CDR1 GTSNPN and CDR2 SVGIG (reference sequence). Trimming cost V 1 base and J 6 bases; bases outside gene matches: 3.

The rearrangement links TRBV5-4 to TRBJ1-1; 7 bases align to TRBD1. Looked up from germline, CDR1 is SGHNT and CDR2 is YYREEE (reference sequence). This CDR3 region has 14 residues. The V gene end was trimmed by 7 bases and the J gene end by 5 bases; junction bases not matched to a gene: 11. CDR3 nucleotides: TGTGCCAGCCCTTCTTCAGGGGGGGCGACTGAAGCTTTCTTT. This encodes CASPSSGGATEAFF.

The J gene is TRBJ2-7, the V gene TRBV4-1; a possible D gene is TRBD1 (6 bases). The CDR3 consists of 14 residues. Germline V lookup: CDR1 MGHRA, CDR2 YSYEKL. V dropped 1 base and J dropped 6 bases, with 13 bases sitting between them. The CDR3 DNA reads TGCGCCAGCAGCCAAGCCCCAGGGGCCACCGAGCAGTACTTC. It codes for CASSQAPGATEQYF.

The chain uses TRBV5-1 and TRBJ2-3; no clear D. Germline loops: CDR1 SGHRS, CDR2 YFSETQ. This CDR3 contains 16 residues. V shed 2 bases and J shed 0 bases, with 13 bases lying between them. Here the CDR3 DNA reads TGCGCCAGCAGCTTTATGGTAGCACAGAGCACAGATACGCAGTATTTT. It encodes CASSFMVAQSTDTQYF.

The CDR3 reads CASSLRGQGAYEQYF. In nucleotides, the CDR3 is TGTGCCAGCAGCTTGAGGGGGCAGGGGGCCTACGAGCAGTACTTC. The rearrangement uses TRBV7-9 and TRBJ2-7; 7 bases match TRBD1. V was clipped by 3 bases and J by 2 bases; unmatched bases: 7. The CDR3 is 15 amino acids. Germline CDR1 SEHNR, CDR2 FQNEAQ (reference sequence).

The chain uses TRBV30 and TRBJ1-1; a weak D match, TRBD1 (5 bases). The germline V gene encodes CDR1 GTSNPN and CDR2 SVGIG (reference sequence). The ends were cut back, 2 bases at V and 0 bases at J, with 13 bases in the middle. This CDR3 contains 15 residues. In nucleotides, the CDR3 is TGTGCCTGGAGTTCCCCCGGGGCCCTGAACACTGAAGCTTTCTTT. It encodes CAWSSPGALNTEAFF.

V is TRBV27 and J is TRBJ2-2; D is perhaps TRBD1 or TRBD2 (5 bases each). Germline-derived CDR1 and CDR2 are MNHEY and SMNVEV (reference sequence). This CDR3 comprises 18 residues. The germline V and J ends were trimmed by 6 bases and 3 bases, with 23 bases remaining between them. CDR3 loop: CASSRPRDPGVYTGELFF. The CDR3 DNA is TGTGCCAGCAGCCGACCCCGGGACCCGGGCGTATACACCGGGGAGCTGTTTTTT.